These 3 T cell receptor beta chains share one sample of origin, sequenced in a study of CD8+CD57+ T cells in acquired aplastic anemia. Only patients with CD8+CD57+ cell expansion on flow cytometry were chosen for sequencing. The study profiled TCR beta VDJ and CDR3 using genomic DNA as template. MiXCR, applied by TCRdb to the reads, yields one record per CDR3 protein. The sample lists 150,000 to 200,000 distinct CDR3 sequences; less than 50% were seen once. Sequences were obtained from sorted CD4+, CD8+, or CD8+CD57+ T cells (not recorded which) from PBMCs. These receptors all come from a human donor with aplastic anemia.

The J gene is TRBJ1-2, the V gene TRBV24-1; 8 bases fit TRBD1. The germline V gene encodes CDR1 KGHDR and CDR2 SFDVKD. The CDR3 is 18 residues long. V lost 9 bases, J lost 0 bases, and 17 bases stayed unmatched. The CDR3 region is CATPTSAGQGGANYGYTF. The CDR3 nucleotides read TGTGCCACCCCCACTTCTGCAGGACAGGGAGGCGCTAACTATGGCTACACCTTC.

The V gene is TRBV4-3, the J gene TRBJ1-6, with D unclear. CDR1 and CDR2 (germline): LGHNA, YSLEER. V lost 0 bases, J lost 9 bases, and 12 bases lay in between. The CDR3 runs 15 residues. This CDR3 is CASSQERLAGSPLHF. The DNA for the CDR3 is TGCGCCAGCAGCCAAGAGAGACTGGCGGGTTCACCCCTCCACTTT.

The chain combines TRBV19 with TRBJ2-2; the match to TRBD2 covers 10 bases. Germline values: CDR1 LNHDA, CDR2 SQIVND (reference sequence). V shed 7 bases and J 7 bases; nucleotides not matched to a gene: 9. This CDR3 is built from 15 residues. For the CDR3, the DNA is TGTGCCAGTATCATAGCGGGAGGATTTGGCGGGGAGCTGTTTTTT. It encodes CASIIAGGFGGELFF.